Below, one TCR beta chain is given with its context. Its cognate antigen is unknown. Extraction and reverse transcription of RNA yielded cDNA as the sequencing template. Only in-frame clones appear in the TCRdb table, and some are missing; sequencing was by immunoSEQ multiplex PCR. The sample has roughly 150,000 clones, 40% to 65% seen once. These data are taken from a study of CD8+ T cells in alopecia areata. Study-wide results and limits: It was lesional scalp, especially alopecia totalis/universalis, that showed higher clonality than normal scalp.

Alopecia areata patients had lesional scalp punch biopsies and peripheral blood taken from them. The germline V gene encodes CDR1 LGHNA and CDR2 YSLEER. Trimming shortened V by 0 bases and J by 6 bases, and 13 bases separated the two germline ends. The CDR3 contains 15 residues. This clonotype originated in a human donor with alopecia areata. V and J are TRBV4-3 and TRBJ2-3; D may be TRBD1 or TRBD2 (7 bases each). The source material was CD8+ T cells sorted from blood, sampled at week 0. The CDR3 sequence: CASSQDPRGGDTQYF. CDR3 bases: TGCGCCAGCAGCCAAGATCCCAGGGGGGGGGATACGCAGTATTTT.